Shown below are 21 T cell receptor beta chains from a single sample sequenced in a study of response to subunit inactivated influenza vaccine. MiXCR, applied by TCRdb to the RT-PCR reads, yields one record per CDR3 protein. Here the sample spans roughly 520,000 distinct CDR3 sequences, over 25% being singletons. The material sequenced was CD4+ T cells sorted from PBMCs, taken about 5 days after vaccination. The receptor set was obtained from a man aged 50-59 years who received an inactivated influenza vaccine.

This clonotype was counted between two and nine times. V and J are TRBV5-1 and TRBJ2-1; TRBD2 matches 9 bases. The CDR3 length is 15 residues. Germline assignment: CDR1 SGHRS and CDR2 YFSETQ. V gave up 7 bases and J gave up 4 bases; unmatched junction bases: 9. The DNA for the CDR3 is TGCGCCAGCCGCTGGGCGGGGGGGGTTTACAATGAGCAGTTCTTC. Its protein is CASRWAGGVYNEQFF. Variable domain in full (rest from reference TRBV5-1 and TRBJ2-1): KAGVTQTPRYLIKTRGQQVTLSCSPISGHRSVSWYQQTPGQGLQFLFEYFSETQRNKGNFPGRFSGRQFSNSRSEMNVSTLELGDSALYLCASRWAGGVYNEQFFGPGTRLTVL.

The J gene is TRBJ2-3, the V gene TRBV10-3, with D perhaps assigned TRBD1 or TRBD2 (5 bases each). Germline CDR1 and CDR2: ENHRY and SYGVKD. Trimming took 5 bases from V and 2 from J, leaving 11 bases between them. CDR3 length equals 14 residues. The CDR3 is CAISWGTVTDTQYF. The DNA for the CDR3 is TGTGCCATCAGTTGGGGGACGGTCACAGATACGCAGTATTTT.

This clonotype has only a few counts. This chain uses TRBV2 with TRBJ2-7; a possible D gene is TRBD1 (6 bases). CDR3 size: 15 residues. Germline V gene data show CDR1 as SNHLY and CDR2 as FYNNEI. V lost 4 bases and J 0 bases, leaving 13 bases between the germline ends. The CDR3 here is CASSGGHSLSYEQYF. The CDR3 DNA sequence: TGTGCCAGCAGTGGGGGGCACAGTCTCTCCTACGAGCAGTACTTC.

The chain links TRBV11-2 to TRBJ2-6; D gene uncertain. This CDR3 region has 14 residues. Deletions cut 7 bases from V and 2 bases from J, with 9 bases between. Looked up from germline, CDR1 is SGHAT and CDR2 is FQNNGV. The CDR3 DNA reads as TGTGCCAGCATCTCGATTGCTGGGGCCAACGTCCTGACTTTC. Translating it yields CASISIAGANVLTF.

The rearrangement uses TRBV3-1 and TRBJ2-3; TRBD2 aligns across 9 bases. With V trimmed by 1 base and J by 6 bases, 8 bases remained unmatched. The length of the CDR3 is 16 residues. Germline V lookup: CDR1 LGHDT, CDR2 YNNKEL (reference sequence). The CDR3 DNA follows: TGTGCCAGCAGCCAAGGAATGGCGGGGGGGCTGGATACGCAGTATTTT. It is translated as CASSQGMAGGLDTQYF.

This clonotype occurred many times. Written as DNA, the CDR3 is TGTGCCAGCAGTTTGGGGCTAGCGGGTTCCCAAGAGACCCAGTACTTC. It yields the protein CASSLGLAGSQETQYF. J is TRBJ2-5 and V is TRBV27, with 8 nucleotides matching TRBD2. V lost 3 bases and J lost 1; bases outside the gene matches: 7. CDR1 is MNHEY and CDR2 is SMNVEV in the germline V gene (reference sequence). There are 16 residues in the CDR3.

Only one count was recorded for this clonotype. V gene TRBV7-2 combines with J gene TRBJ2-7; tentatively, D is TRBD1 (7 bases). V was pared by 0 bases and J by 0 bases, with 18 bases between. CDR3 length: 18 residues. Germline assignment: CDR1 SGHTA and CDR2 FQGNSA. The CDR3: CASSLALRGVPLSYEQYF. In nucleotides, the CDR3 is TGTGCCAGCAGCTTAGCGCTCAGGGGGGTCCCCCTCTCCTACGAGCAGTACTTC.

The table lists this clonotype with a few counts. This chain uses TRBV11-2 with TRBJ2-5, with TRBD1 identical over 8 bases. The V gene's germline CDR1 is SGHAT and CDR2 FQNNGV. This CDR3 has 16 amino acids. The junction had 6 bases not matched to a gene; V was cut back by 1 base and J by 2 bases. The CDR3 loop reads CASSLAGTGVQETQYF. CDR3 in DNA: TGTGCCAGCAGCTTAGCTGGGACAGGCGTTCAAGAGACCCAGTACTTC. Filled out from reference TRBV11-2 and TRBJ2-5, the complete variable domain reads EAGVAQSPRYKIIEKRQSVAFWCNPISGHATLYWYQQILGQGPKLLIQFQNNGVVDDSQLPKDRFSAERLKGVDSTLKIQPAKLEDSAVYLCASSLAGTGVQETQYFGPGTRLLVL.

This chain joins TRBV12-3 or TRBV12-4 and TRBJ1-4; D possibly corresponds to TRBD1 (5 bases). CDR3 size: 17 residues. Deletions cut 0 bases from V and 5 bases from J, with 16 bases between. CDR3: CASSLASSGRGNEKLFF. DNA of the CDR3: TGTGCCAGCAGTTTAGCTTCCTCGGGGCGGGGGAATGAAAAACTGTTTTTT.

This clonotype was detected only a few times. In nucleotides, the CDR3 is TGTGCCAGCAGTGTATCAGGGGCCCCCGGCGGCTACACCTTC. Residues: CASSVSGAPGGYTF. The chain is built from TRBV6-1 and TRBJ1-2; weak D call: TRBD1 (6 bases). The CDR3 totals 14 residues. The V gene's germline CDR1 is MNHNS and CDR2 SASEGT. V lost 4 bases and J lost 8, with 17 bases in between.

The rearrangement joins TRBV15 to TRBJ2-4, with TRBD2 matching over 8 bases. Germline CDR1 LNHNV, CDR2 YYDKDF (reference sequence). The V gene end was trimmed by 1 base and the J gene end by 0 bases; junction bases not matched to a gene: 2. This CDR3 is 16 amino acids long. Written as DNA, the CDR3 is TGTGCCACCAGCAGAGTAGCGGGGCTAGCCAAAAACATTCAGTACTTC. This sequence encodes CATSRVAGLAKNIQYF. The full variable domain, rest sourced from reference TRBV15 and TRBJ2-4, is DAMVIQNPRYQVTQFGKPVTLSCSQTLNHNVMYWYQQKSSQAPKLLFHYYDKDFNNEADTPDNFQSRRPNTSFCFLDIRSPGLGDTAMYLCATSRVAGLAKNIQYFGAGTRLSVL.

This chain uses TRBV5-5 with TRBJ1-4; D remains unclear. Per the germline V gene, CDR1 is SGHKS and CDR2 is YYEKEE (reference sequence). This CDR3 is 11 amino acids long. Trimming stripped 4 bases from V and 10 bases from J, with 8 bases between. The CDR3 reads CASSPPGKLFF. The DNA for the CDR3 is TGTGCCAGCAGCCCCCCTGGAAAACTGTTTTTT. Supplemented by reference TRBV5-5 and TRBJ1-4, the full variable domain reads DAGVTQSPTHLIKTRGQQVTLRCSPISGHKSVSWYQQVLGQGPQFIFQYYEKEERGRGNFPDRFSARQFPNYSSELNVNALLLGDSALYLCASSPPGKLFFGSGTQLSVL.

In this sample, this clonotype turned up many times. The chain couples TRBV6-5 to TRBJ1-1; D gene unclear. The V and J ends lost 0 bases and 4 bases respectively, with 9 bases between them. From germline, CDR1 is MNHEY and CDR2 SVGAGI. This CDR3 is built from 14 residues. The CDR3 DNA reads as TGTGCCAGCAGTTACTCGAATCGGTTCACTGAAGCTTTCTTT. Its protein product is CASSYSNRFTEAFF.

The chain carries TRBV10-3 and TRBJ2-5, with a weak D call TRBD1 (6 bases). This CDR3 has 15 residues. Trimming shortened V by 0 bases and J by 6 bases, and 14 bases separated the two germline ends. Germline V lookup: CDR1 ENHRY, CDR2 SYGVKD. CDR3: CAISESGTTGQTQYF. The CDR3 DNA follows: TGTGCCATCAGTGAGTCGGGGACAACCGGGCAGACCCAGTACTTC.

In its sample, this clonotype was seen many times. The rearrangement uses TRBV4-1 and TRBJ2-1; 7 positions agree with TRBD1. The ends lost 5 bases at V and 2 bases at J; junction bases unmatched: 6. The CDR3 runs to 15 residues. CDR1 and CDR2 (germline): MGHRA, YSYEKL. CDR3 in amino acids: CASSSQGEAYNEQFF. CDR3 coding DNA: TGCGCCAGCAGCAGTCAGGGGGAAGCCTACAATGAGCAGTTCTTC.

This clonotype was seen repeatedly, ten times or more. V usage is TRBV12-3 or TRBV12-4 and J usage is TRBJ1-1; possibly TRBD1 for D (5 bases). V lost 2 bases, J lost 3 bases, and 13 bases lay in between. The CDR3 contains 15 residues. CDR3 DNA: TGTGCCAGCAGTTTAAGGGCAGGGTCGGACACTGAAGCTTTCTTT. Encoded protein: CASSLRAGSDTEAFF.

This clonotype occurred a few times. The gene calls are TRBV12-3 or TRBV12-4 and TRBJ2-7; D gene ambiguous. The CDR3 has 14 amino acids. Trimming removed 4 bases from V and 3 bases from J, with 13 bases in between. As DNA, the CDR3 is TGTGCCAGCAGTTCCGGATCCGACGGCTACGAGCAGTACTTC. Its translation: CASSSGSDGYEQYF.

The chain recombines TRBV4-1 with TRBJ1-5, with a tentative D call TRBD1 (5 bases). The CDR3 extends over 15 amino acids. The V and J ends lost 0 bases and 6 bases respectively, with 12 bases between them. From germline, CDR1 is MGHRA and CDR2 YSYEKL. CDR3 in DNA: TGCGCCAGCAGCCAAGAAGTGGCAGGGTTTCAGCCCCAGCATTTT. Amino acids: CASSQEVAGFQPQHF.

A few counts support this clonotype. One end of the junction does not line up with germline, which may come from a read error. The chain has TRBV3-1 and TRBJ2-4, with D hard to call. The CDR3 is made up of 11 amino acids. Germline lookup yields CDR1 LGHDT and CDR2 YNNKEL (reference sequence). CDR3: CASSQGLRWDF. The CDR3, as DNA: TGTGCCAGCAGCCAAGGTTTACGCTGGGACTTC.

Of note for this clonotype: One end of the junction varies from germline; a read error may be responsible. The chain recombines TRBV5-1 with TRBJ2-3; no firm D call. This CDR3 has 14 residues. From germline, CDR1 is SGHRS and CDR2 YFSETQ. This CDR3 reads CASSLGQPPDTQYF. DNA for the CDR3: TGCGCCAGCAGTTTGGGCCAGCCCCCAGATACGCAGTATTTT.

The genes are TRBV6-1 and TRBJ1-2; TRBD1 might be the D (5 bases). The CDR3 contains 13 residues. The V end lost 6 bases, the J end lost 4 bases, and 12 bases lay between the germline ends. Germline V gives CDR1 MNHNS, CDR2 SASEGT. This CDR3 is CASRQDAFYGYTF. For the CDR3, the DNA is TGTGCCAGCAGACAGGACGCGTTCTATGGCTACACCTTC.